One and the same sample provided the 2 T cell receptor beta chains below, sequenced in a study of glioma-infiltrating T cells after dendritic cell vaccination. The time point denotes: after dendritic cell vaccination, including at tumor progression/relapse. Profiling relied on immunoSEQ multiplex PCR, and the TCRdb table lists in-frame clones only, not all of them. In the table there are fewer than 70,000 clones, more than 75% of which are singletons. This specimen was blood, taken after dendritic cell vaccination. These receptors were taken from a human donor with glioblastoma.

The chain couples TRBV7-3 to TRBJ1-6; 7 bases match TRBD1. The CDR3 length is 13 residues. CDR1 is SGHTA, CDR2 FQGTGA, per germline. Unmatched junction bases numbered 4, after V lost 5 bases and J lost 9 bases. The CDR3 loop reads CASSLGQASPLHF. CDR3 coding DNA: TGTGCCAGCAGCCTCGGACAGGCTTCACCCCTCCACTTT.

The CDR3 DNA follows: TGTGCCAGCAGCACAACGTTATCAGGGGATAAGTACTTC. Protein product: CASSTTLSGDKYF. The chain carries TRBV7-3 and TRBJ2-7; a possible D gene is TRBD1 (6 bases). The germline V gene encodes CDR1 SGHTA and CDR2 FQGTGA. The CDR3 is made up of 13 amino acids. V lost 5 bases and J lost 11, with 19 bases in between.